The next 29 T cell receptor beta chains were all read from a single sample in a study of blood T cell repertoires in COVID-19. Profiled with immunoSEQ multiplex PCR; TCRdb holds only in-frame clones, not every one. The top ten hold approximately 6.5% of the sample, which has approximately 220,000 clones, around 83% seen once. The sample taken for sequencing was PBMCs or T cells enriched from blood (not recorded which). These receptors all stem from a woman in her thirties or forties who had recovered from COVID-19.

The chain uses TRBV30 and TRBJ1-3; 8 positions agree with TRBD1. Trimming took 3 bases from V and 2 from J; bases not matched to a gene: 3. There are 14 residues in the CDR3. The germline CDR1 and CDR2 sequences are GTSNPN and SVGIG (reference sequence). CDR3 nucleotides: TGTGCCTGGAGCCTGGACAGGGCTGGAAACACCATATATTTT. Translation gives CAWSLDRAGNTIYF.

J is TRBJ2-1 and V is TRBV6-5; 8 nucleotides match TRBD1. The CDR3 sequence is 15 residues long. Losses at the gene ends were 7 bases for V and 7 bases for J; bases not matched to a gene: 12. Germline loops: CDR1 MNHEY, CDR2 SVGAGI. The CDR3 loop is CASTHGEQGVNEQFF. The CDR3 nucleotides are TGTGCCAGCACCCACGGGGAACAGGGGGTGAATGAGCAGTTCTTC.

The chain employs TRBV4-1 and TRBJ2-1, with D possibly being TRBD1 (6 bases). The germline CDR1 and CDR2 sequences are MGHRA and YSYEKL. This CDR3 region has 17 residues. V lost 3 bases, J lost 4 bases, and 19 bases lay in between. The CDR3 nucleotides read TGCGCCAGCAGCCAGACCCGTCTTCGAGGGGGTTACAATGAGCAGTTCTTC. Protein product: CASSQTRLRGGYNEQFF.

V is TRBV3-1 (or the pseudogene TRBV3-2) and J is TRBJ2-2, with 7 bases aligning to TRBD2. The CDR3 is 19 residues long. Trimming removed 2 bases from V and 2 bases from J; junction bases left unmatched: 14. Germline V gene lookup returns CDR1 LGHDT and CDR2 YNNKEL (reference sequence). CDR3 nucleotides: TGTGCCAGCAGCCAACCTTACCGGGACTACCAACATAACACCGGGGAGCTGTTTTTT. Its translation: CASSQPYRDYQHNTGELFF.

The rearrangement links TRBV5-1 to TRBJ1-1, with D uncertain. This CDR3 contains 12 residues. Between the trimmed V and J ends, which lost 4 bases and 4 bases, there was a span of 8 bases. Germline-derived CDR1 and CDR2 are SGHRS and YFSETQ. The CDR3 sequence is CASSREGTEAFF. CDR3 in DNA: TGCGCCAGCAGCCGGGAGGGCACTGAAGCTTTCTTT.

CDR3 nucleotides: TGTGCCAGCAGATCCGGGCCAGGGGGGTCGGATACGCAGTATTTT. This translates into CASRSGPGGSDTQYF. J is TRBJ2-3 and V is TRBV7-9, with D perhaps matching TRBD1 (7 bases). V dropped 6 bases and J dropped 6 bases, with 19 bases sitting between them. The CDR3 is 15 amino acids. In germline, CDR1 is SEHNR, CDR2 FQNEAQ (reference sequence).

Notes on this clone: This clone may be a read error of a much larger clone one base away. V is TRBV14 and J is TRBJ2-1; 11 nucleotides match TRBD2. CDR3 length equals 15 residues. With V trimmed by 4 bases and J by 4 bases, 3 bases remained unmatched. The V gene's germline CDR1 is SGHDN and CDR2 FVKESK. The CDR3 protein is CASSPGTSGYNEQFF. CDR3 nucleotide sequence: TGTGCCAGCAGCCCCGGGACTAGCGGTTACAATGAGCAGTTCTTC.

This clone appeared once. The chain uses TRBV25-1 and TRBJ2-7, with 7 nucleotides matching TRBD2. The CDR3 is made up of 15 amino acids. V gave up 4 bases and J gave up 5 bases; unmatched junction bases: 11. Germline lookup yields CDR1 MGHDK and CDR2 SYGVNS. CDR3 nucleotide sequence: TGTGCCAGCAGTGCCCTAGGGGAGGGGTCGGACGAGCAGTACGTC. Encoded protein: CASSALGEGSDEQYV.

CDR3 residues: CASSPLIPTETYGYTF. The CDR3 nucleotides are TGTGCCAGCAGTCCCCTTATTCCGACAGAGACCTATGGCTACACCTTC. This sequence joins TRBV28 and TRBJ1-2; weak D call: TRBD1 (5 bases). With 5 bases removed from V and 4 bases from J, the gap between germline ends came to 20 bases. Germline V gene lookup returns CDR1 MDHEN and CDR2 SYDVKM. The length of the CDR3 is 16 residues.

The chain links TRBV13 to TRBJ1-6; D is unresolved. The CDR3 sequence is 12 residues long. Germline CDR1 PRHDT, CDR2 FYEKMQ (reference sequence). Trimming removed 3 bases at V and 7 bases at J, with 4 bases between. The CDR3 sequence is CASSFGNSPLHF. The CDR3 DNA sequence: TGTGCCAGCAGCTTCGGGAATTCACCCCTCCACTTT.

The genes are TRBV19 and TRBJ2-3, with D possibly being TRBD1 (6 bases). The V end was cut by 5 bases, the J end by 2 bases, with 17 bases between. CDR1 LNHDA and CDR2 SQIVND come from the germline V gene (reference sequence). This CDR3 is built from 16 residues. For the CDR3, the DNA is TGTGCCAGTAGTGCCTTACAGGGATTCTTCACAGATACGCAGTATTTT. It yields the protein CASSALQGFFTDTQYF.

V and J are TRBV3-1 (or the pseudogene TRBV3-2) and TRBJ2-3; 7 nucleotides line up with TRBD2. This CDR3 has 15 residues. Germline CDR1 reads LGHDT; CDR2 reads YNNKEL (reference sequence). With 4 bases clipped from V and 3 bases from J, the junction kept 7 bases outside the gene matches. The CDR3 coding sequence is TGTGCCAGCAGCCTTGCCCGGACTAGGACAGATACGCAGTATTTT. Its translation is CASSLARTRTDTQYF.

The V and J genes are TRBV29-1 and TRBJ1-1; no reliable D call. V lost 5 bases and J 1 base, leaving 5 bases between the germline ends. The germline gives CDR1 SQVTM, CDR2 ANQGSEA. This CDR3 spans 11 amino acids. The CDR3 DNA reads TGCAGCGTTTCAGAGAACACTGAAGCTTTCTTT. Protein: CSVSENTEAFF.

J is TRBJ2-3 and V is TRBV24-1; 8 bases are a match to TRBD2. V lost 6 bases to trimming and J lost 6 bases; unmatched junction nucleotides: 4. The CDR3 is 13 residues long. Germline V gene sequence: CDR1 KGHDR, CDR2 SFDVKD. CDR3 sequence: CATSPGLDDTQYF. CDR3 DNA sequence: TGTGCCACCAGTCCGGGACTAGACGATACGCAGTATTTT.

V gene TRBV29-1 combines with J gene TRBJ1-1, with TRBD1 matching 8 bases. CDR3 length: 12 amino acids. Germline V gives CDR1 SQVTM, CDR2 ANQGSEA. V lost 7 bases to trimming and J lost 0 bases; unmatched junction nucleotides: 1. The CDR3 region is CSGGQVNTEAFF. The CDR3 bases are TGCAGCGGGGGACAGGTGAACACTGAAGCTTTCTTT.

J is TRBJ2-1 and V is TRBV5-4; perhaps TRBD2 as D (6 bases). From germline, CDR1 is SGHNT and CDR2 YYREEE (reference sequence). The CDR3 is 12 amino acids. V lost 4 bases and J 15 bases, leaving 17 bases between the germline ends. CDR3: CASSPAGSRPFF. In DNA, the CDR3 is TGTGCCAGCAGCCCGGCGGGGAGTCGACCGTTCTTC.

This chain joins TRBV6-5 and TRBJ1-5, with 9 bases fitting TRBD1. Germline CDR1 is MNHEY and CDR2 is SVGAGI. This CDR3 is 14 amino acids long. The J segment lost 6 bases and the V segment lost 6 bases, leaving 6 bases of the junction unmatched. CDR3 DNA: TGTGCCAGCAGCCAAAGACAGGGGGGTCAGCCCCAGCATTTT. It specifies CASSQRQGGQPQHF.

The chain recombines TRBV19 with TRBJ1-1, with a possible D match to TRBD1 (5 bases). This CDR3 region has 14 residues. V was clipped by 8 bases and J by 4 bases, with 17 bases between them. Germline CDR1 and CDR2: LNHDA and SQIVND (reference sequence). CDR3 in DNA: TGTGCCAGTGTATGGGACTCTAGAGCCACTGAAGCTTTCTTT. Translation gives CASVWDSRATEAFF.

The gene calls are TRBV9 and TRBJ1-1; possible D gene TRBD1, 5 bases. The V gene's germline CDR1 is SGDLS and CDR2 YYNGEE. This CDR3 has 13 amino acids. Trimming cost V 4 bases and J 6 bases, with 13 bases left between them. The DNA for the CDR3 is TGTGCCAGCAGCAGAGGAGGGGAACCTGAAGCTTTCTTT. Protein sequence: CASSRGGEPEAFF.

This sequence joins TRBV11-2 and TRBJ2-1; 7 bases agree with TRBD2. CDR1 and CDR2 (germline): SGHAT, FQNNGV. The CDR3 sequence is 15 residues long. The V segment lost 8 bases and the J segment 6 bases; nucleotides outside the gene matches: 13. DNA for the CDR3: TGTGCCAGCCGCACAATAGCGGGCCGTAGCAATGAGCAGTTCTTC. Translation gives CASRTIAGRSNEQFF.

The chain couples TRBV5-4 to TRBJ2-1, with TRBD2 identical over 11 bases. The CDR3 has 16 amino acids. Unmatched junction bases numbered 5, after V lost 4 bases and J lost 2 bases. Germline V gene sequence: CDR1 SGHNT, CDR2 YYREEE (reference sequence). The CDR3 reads CASSPASGRTYNEQFF. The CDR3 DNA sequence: TGTGCCAGCAGCCCGGCTAGCGGGAGGACCTACAATGAGCAGTTCTTC.

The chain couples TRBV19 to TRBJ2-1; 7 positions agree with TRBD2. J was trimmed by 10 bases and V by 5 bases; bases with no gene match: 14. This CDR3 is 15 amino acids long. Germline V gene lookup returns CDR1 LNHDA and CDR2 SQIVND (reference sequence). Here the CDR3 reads CASSPLQRGLGEQFF. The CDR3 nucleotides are TGTGCCAGTAGTCCGTTACAGCGGGGATTGGGAGAGCAGTTCTTC.

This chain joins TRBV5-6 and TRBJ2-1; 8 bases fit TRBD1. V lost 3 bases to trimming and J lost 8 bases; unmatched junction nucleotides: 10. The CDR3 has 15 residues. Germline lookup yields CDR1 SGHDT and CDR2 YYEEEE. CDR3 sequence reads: CASSSGQDIFDEQFF. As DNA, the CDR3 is TGTGCCAGCAGCTCGGGACAGGACATTTTCGATGAGCAGTTCTTC.

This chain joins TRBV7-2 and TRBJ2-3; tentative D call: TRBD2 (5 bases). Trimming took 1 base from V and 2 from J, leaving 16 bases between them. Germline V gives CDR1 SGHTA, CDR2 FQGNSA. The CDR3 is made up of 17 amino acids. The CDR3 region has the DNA TGTGCCAGCAGCTTAGAGGTCCTTCGGGGTTACACAGATACGCAGTATTTT. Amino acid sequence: CASSLEVLRGYTDTQYF. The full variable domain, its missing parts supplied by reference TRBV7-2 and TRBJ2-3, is GAGVSQSPSNKVTEKGKDVELRCDPISGHTALYWYRQSLGQGLEFLIYFQGNSAPDKSGLPSDRFSAERTGGSVSTLTIQRTQQEDSAVYLCASSLEVLRGYTDTQYFGPGTRLTVL.

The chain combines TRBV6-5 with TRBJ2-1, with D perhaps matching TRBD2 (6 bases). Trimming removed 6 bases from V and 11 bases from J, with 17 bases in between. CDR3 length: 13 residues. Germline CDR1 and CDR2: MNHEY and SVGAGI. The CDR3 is CASSPPGVSKQFF. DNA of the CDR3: TGTGCCAGCAGCCCCCCGGGGGTCAGCAAGCAGTTCTTC.

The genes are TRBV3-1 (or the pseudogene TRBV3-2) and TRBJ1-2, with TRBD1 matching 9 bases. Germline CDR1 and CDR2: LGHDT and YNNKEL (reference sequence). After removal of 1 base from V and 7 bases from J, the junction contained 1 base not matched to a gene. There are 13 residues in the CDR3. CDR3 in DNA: TGTGCCAGCAGCCAAGGGACAGGGGTTGGCTACACCTTC. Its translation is CASSQGTGVGYTF.

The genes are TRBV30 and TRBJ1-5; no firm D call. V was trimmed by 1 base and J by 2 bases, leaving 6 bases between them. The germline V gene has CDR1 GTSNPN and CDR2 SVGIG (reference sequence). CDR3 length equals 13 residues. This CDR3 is CAWSEEGNQPQHF. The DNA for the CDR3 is TGTGCCTGGAGTGAGGAGGGCAATCAGCCCCAGCATTTT.

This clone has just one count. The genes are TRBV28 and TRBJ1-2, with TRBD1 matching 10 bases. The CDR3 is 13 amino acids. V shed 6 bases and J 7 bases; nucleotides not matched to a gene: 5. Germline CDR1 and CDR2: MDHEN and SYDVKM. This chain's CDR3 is CASRQTGGFGYTF. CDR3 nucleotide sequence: TGTGCCAGCAGGCAGACAGGGGGCTTTGGCTACACCTTC.

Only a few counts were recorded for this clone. The CDR3 protein is CASSIKASGSSYEQYF. In nucleotides, the CDR3 is TGTGCCAGTAGTATTAAGGCTAGCGGGAGCTCCTACGAGCAGTACTTC. J is TRBJ2-7 and V is TRBV19, with 10 bases fitting TRBD2. Germline assignment: CDR1 LNHDA and CDR2 SQIVND (reference sequence). The V segment lost 3 bases and the J segment 0 bases; nucleotides outside the gene matches: 5. The CDR3 loop spans 16 amino acids.